The rows below give T cell receptor beta chains drawn from one sample of a study. TCRdb re-analysed the 5' RACE reads in MiXCR, keeping a single row per CDR3 protein. The profile covers about 55,000 distinct CDR3 sequences, with roughly 20% appearing a single time and 3% to 4% taken by the ten largest. Sequencing was performed on tumor-infiltrating Tregs sorted from the breast tumor. Receptor source: a female donor with breast cancer. Both conserved end residues are part of each CDR3. The order of the fields is clone size, J gene, V gene, D gene, CDR3 DNA, CDR3 protein. D genes are given only for firm matches. Clone size, where shown, is once, few, many, or a class for clones that have expanded.

clone size: few; J gene: TRBJ2-3; V gene: TRBV10-3; D gene: NA; CDR3 DNA: TGTGCCACCAGTGAGCTGGGGGATTCAGATACGCAGTATTTT; CDR3 protein: CATSELGDSDTQYF
clone size: NA; J gene: TRBJ1-5; V gene: TRBV6-5; D gene: NA; CDR3 DNA: TGTGCCAGCAGCCTTACCAGCCCCGGGGGAGGCAATCAGCCCCAGCATTTT; CDR3 protein: CASSLTSPGGGNQPQHF
clone size: few; J gene: TRBJ2-1; V gene: TRBV5-1; D gene: TRBD2; CDR3 DNA: TGCGCCAGCAGCACCGGGACTAGCGGGAATCTGGGTGAGCAGTTCTTC; CDR3 protein: CASSTGTSGNLGEQFF
clone size: NA; J gene: TRBJ1-2; V gene: TRBV2; D gene: NA; CDR3 DNA: TGTGCCAGTCGCAGGGAAGGGTCGGCTGTCTATGGCTACACCTTC; CDR3 protein: CASRREGSAVYGYTF
clone size: NA; J gene: TRBJ1-1; V gene: TRBV7-9; D gene: TRBD1; CDR3 DNA: TGTGCCAGCAAGCCTTGCTTTGACCCGACCGGGACAGTGACTTTCTTT; CDR3 protein: CASKPCFDPTGTVTFF
clone size: NA; J gene: TRBJ2-3; V gene: TRBV5-5; D gene: NA; CDR3 DNA: TGTGCCAGCAGCTTAACAGCCTACCACACAGATACGCAGTATTTT; CDR3 protein: CASSLTAYHTDTQYF
clone size: many; J gene: TRBJ2-2; V gene: TRBV6-2/TRBV6-3; D gene: TRBD2; CDR3 DNA: TGTGCCAGCAGATATAGCGGGAGGGCCTTCGGGGAGCTGTTTTTT; CDR3 protein: CASRYSGRAFGELFF
clone size: many; J gene: TRBJ1-6; V gene: TRBV4-2; D gene: TRBD1; CDR3 DNA: TGTGCCAGCAGCTTCCGGACAGGGAATAATTCACCCCTCCACTTT; CDR3 protein: CASSFRTGNNSPLHF
clone size: NA; J gene: TRBJ2-1; V gene: TRBV20-1; D gene: TRBD2; CDR3 DNA: TGCAGTGCCCAGGGGACTAGCGGGAGCTCCTACAATGAGCAGTTCTTC; CDR3 protein: CSAQGTSGSSYNEQFF
clone size: many; J gene: TRBJ2-1; V gene: TRBV4-3; D gene: TRBD2; CDR3 DNA: TGCGCCAGCAGCCAAGGGCTAGCGGGAGGTGGGTTCAATGAGCAGTTCTTC; CDR3 protein: CASSQGLAGGGFNEQFF
clone size: few; J gene: TRBJ1-5; V gene: TRBV6-5; D gene: TRBD1; CDR3 DNA: TGTGCCAGCAGTCAACTACCGGGACAGGCCAATCAGCCCCAGCATTTT; CDR3 protein: CASSQLPGQANQPQHF